This entry features one T cell receptor beta chain sequence. What this receptor recognizes is not known. Base qualities were left out, and no much larger clone turns up one base away. Ficoll-Paque density gradient centrifugation was used to isolate PBMCs. These data belong to a study of T-cell memory formation after mild COVID-19 (dated by TCRdb to 2020 to 2023). At the level of the whole study: Most TCR sequence clusters were specific to one of the two donors. Two young, previously healthy adult volunteers made up the cohort, one male and one female. Longitudinal TCRalpha and TCRbeta repertoire sequencing tracked T-cell clones expanding and contracting after mild COVID-19 in a couple of donors. The paper's findings and limits, for the study overall: Contracting CD4+ clones appeared mostly in the CM and EM memory subsets, whereas CD8+ clones were enriched in EMRA. Clones contracting from day 15 to 85 had balanced CD4/CD8 phenotypes, while a second wave expanding from day 15 to 37 was biased towards CD4+. Some responding clones were found in pre-infection memory, which suggests that pre-existing cross-reactive memory T cells took part in the SARS-CoV-2 response. The second-wave clones that peaked on day 37 were not confirmed to be SARS-CoV-2 specific. The study included only two mild cases, and larger cohorts that include severe cases with pre-infection samples were judged to be necessary.

The sequencing machine was an Illumina NovaSeq 6000. TCRalpha and TCRbeta cDNA libraries were constructed by 5'RACE with constant-segment primers, with sample barcodes and unique molecular identifiers being introduced. Trizol reagent was used to extract RNA from every sample. Library amplification was performed in two PCR steps, and a second sample barcode and Illumina TruSeq adapters were introduced in the second step. The libraries were sequenced on an Illumina NovaSeq using 2 x 150 bp paired-end reads. The authors processed their data as follows. The reads were demultiplexed and collapsed into UMI-guided consensus sequences using migec v1.2.7. With mixcr v2.1.11, UMI consensuses were aligned to TRA and TRB V and J templates and assembled into clonotypes. Expanded or contracted clonotypes were those called significant by both edgeR and NoisET, with noise models trained on biological replicates. For edgeR calls, a false discovery rate-adjusted p below 0.01 and a log2 fold-change threshold of 1 were applied. PCA with hierarchical clustering of max-normalized trajectories of the 1000 most abundant clonotypes was used as exploratory dynamics analysis. Separately sequenced CD4+ and CD8+ repertoires were used to assign a CD4 or CD8 phenotype to each responding clone. TCRdb redid the processing of the public reads, applying fastp at Q25 and MiXCR, and retained in-frame beta chains. Every entry covers one CDR3 protein and lists the most common genes and DNA from its rows. For this entry, the V and J calls and clone size follow TCRdb and not the study's own pipeline. The sample profile shows 400,000 to 500,000 distinct CDR3 sequences; more than 15% of them were found once. Roughly a fifth of the sample goes to the ten largest clones.

Counted from cysteine to phenylalanine, this CDR3 has 14 amino acids. The only DNA kept is the CDR3, 42 bases in frame from the first base. V is shortened by 0 bases, J by 4 bases, and the region joining them spans 9 bases. The germline V gene sets CDR1 to SGHTA and CDR2 to FQGTGA. The specimen was PBMCs or a T cell subset sorted from them (not recorded which). The chain is assembled from TRBV7-3 and TRBJ1-2, with the D gene call left open. The TCR comes from a young man who had mild COVID-19 (a few samples of this study predate the infection). The sample titles of this study are shuffled in the database, so cell type and time point are left out; the donor was told from shared clones. The DNA sequence reads TGTGCCAGCAGCTTAACGTCCAGCCCCTATGGCTACACCTTC. It specifies CASSLTSSPYGYTF.